The next 15 T cell receptor beta chains were all read from a single sample in a study of T cell responses to AZD1222 COVID-19 vaccine. Method: immunoSEQ multiplex PCR; TCRdb's copy keeps in-frame clones and lacks some. The sample shows 210,000 or so clones, around 94% of them seen only once. Sequencing used peripheral blood, obtained 28 days after the second dose of the MenACWY control vaccine. The receptors were gathered from an adult who received the MenACWY meningococcal vaccine as a control.

V is TRBV28 and J is TRBJ1-1; D perhaps matches TRBD1 (6 bases). With 11 bases removed from V and 5 bases from J, the gap between germline ends came to 24 bases. Germline CDR1 and CDR2: MDHEN and SYDVKM. The CDR3 loop spans 15 amino acids. The CDR3 reads CAGLKGGGTWTEAFF. The CDR3, as DNA: TGTGCCGGCTTAAAGGGGGGAGGGACATGGACTGAAGCTTTCTTT.

V gene TRBV5-5 combines with J gene TRBJ2-2, with D hard to call. The CDR3 has 13 residues. CDR1 and CDR2 from the germline V gene are SGHKS and YYEKEE (reference sequence). V was cut by 6 bases and J by 6 bases, with 12 bases left in between. CDR3 sequence: CASTPAVAGELFF. CDR3 in DNA: TGTGCCAGCACCCCCGCCGTCGCCGGGGAGCTGTTTTTT.

V gene TRBV24-1 combines with J gene TRBJ2-1; D may be TRBD1 (9 bases). Per germline, CDR1 KGHDR and CDR2 SFDVKD. The CDR3 is 16 amino acids. Trimming shortened V by 4 bases and J by 11 bases, and 23 bases separated the two germline ends. The CDR3 spells CATSDSGQGLGGKQFF. Written as DNA, the CDR3 is TGTGCCACCAGTGACTCGGGACAGGGACTAGGAGGGAAGCAGTTCTTC.

J is TRBJ1-2 and V is TRBV24-1, with 8 bases matching TRBD1. Germline V CDR1 and CDR2: KGHDR, SFDVKD. V shed 7 bases and J 7 bases; nucleotides not matched to a gene: 7. This CDR3 has 13 amino acids. The CDR3 loop reads CATREQGAGGYTF. The CDR3 bases are TGTGCCACCAGAGAGCAGGGGGCTGGTGGCTACACCTTC.

The chain combines TRBV5-4 with TRBJ2-7; D not certain. The length of the CDR3 is 11 residues. Germline assignment: CDR1 SGHNT and CDR2 YYREEE (reference sequence). Trimming pared 7 bases from V and 9 bases from J, leaving 14 bases between. CDR3 DNA sequence: TGTGCCAGCGGTTCGGGCTCTACGCAGTACTTC. Its protein is CASGSGSTQYF. Full variable domain (rest looked up from reference TRBV5-4 and TRBJ2-7): ETGVTQSPTHLIKTRGQQVTLRCSSQSGHNTVSWYQQALGQGPQFIFQYYREEENGRGNFPPRFSGLQFPNYSSELNVNALELDDSALYLCASGSGSTQYFGPGTRLTVT.

The chain employs TRBV7-9 and TRBJ1-5, with a tentative D call TRBD1 (5 bases). The CDR3 contains 15 residues. The germline gives CDR1 SEHNR, CDR2 FQNEAQ (reference sequence). The germline V and J ends were trimmed by 1 base and 3 bases, with 10 bases remaining between them. CDR3 protein: CASSLGVGVNQPQHF. The CDR3 nucleotides are TGTGCCAGCAGCTTAGGGGTAGGGGTCAATCAGCCCCAGCATTTT.

The gene calls are TRBV28 and TRBJ1-2; D ambiguous. V was shortened by 6 bases and J by 8 bases, with 19 bases between the two germline ends. CDR1 MDHEN and CDR2 SYDVKM come from the germline V gene. The CDR3 extends over 14 amino acids. The CDR3 bases are TGTGCCAGCAGATTCGACACCACCCTAGGGGGCTACACCTTC. Translated, it gives CASRFDTTLGGYTF.

The chain is built from TRBV7-2 and TRBJ2-7; 7 nucleotides line up with TRBD2. After removal of 1 base from V and 5 bases from J, the junction contained 11 bases not matched to a gene. The CDR3 loop spans 16 amino acids. CDR1 is SGHTA and CDR2 is FQGNSA in the germline V gene. DNA of the CDR3: TGTGCCAGCAGCTTAGTAGGGGAGGGAGGGCCCCACGAGCAGTACTTC. It yields the protein CASSLVGEGGPHEQYF.

V is TRBV9 and J is TRBJ2-2; D might be TRBD1 (6 bases). The V end was cut by 0 bases, the J end by 5 bases, with 17 bases between. Germline CDR1 and CDR2: SGDLS and YYNGEE. This CDR3 has 17 residues. CDR3 coding DNA: TGTGCCAGCAGCGTAGGCTTAAACACAGGGATGACCGGGGAGCTGTTTTTT. This gives the protein CASSVGLNTGMTGELFF.

The chain employs TRBV2 and TRBJ2-1, with 9 bases aligning to TRBD2. CDR1 and CDR2 from the germline V gene are SNHLY and FYNNEI. The CDR3 has 17 amino acids. The ends lost 6 bases at V and 3 bases at J; junction bases unmatched: 12. CDR3 in DNA: TGTGCCAGCAGACCCTACGGACTAGCGTCCATCTACAATGAGCAGTTCTTC. This codes for CASRPYGLASIYNEQFF.

This sequence joins TRBV7-9 and TRBJ2-7; 7 nucleotides align to TRBD1. Germline lookup yields CDR1 SEHNR and CDR2 FQNEAQ (reference sequence). The CDR3 covers 15 residues. After removal of 4 bases from V and 8 bases from J, the junction contained 14 bases not matched to a gene. CDR3 loop: CASSSPGTDLRKQYF. The CDR3 DNA reads as TGTGCCAGCAGCTCCCCCGGGACAGACCTACGGAAGCAGTACTTC.

This sequence joins TRBV28 and TRBJ2-1; D is unresolved. Germline CDR1 and CDR2: MDHEN and SYDVKM. The CDR3 has 15 amino acids. V gave up 5 bases and J gave up 6 bases, with 17 bases separating them. As DNA, the CDR3 is TGTGCCAGCAGTGACCCTTCCTCTAGACTCAATGAGCAGTTCTTC. Protein: CASSDPSSRLNEQFF.

The chain uses TRBV3-1 (or the pseudogene TRBV3-2) and TRBJ1-2, with D possibly matching TRBD1 (5 bases). This CDR3 contains 15 residues. Trimming left V 0 bases short and J 6 bases short, with 14 bases between. Per the germline V gene, CDR1 is LGHDT and CDR2 is YNNKEL (reference sequence). CDR3 nucleotides: TGTGCCAGCAGCCAAGAAGGGACCATTACACATGGCTACACCTTC. Its protein product is CASSQEGTITHGYTF.

The chain carries TRBV28 and TRBJ1-5; a weak D match, TRBD1 (5 bases). Germline loops: CDR1 MDHEN, CDR2 SYDVKM. V gave up 5 bases and J gave up 9 bases, with 17 bases separating them. This CDR3 is built from 14 residues. The CDR3 DNA is TGTGCCAGCAGTACCCCATCGGGGGGACGGCCCCAGCATTTT. This translates into CASSTPSGGRPQHF.

The chain employs TRBV12-3 or TRBV12-4 and TRBJ1-2, with TRBD1 identical over 11 bases. V lost 6 bases and J lost 5; bases outside the gene matches: 2. CDR3 length: 13 residues. The CDR3 DNA reads as TGTGCCAGCAGGGGGGACAGGGGGTATGGCTACACCTTC. The encoded protein is CASRGDRGYGYTF.